The source of this TCR beta chain is a study of early T cells in non-severe SARS-CoV-2 infection. Across the whole study: Sequencing used unsorted whole-blood bulk RNA, so chains lack pairing.

In this sample, this clonotype turned up many times. Its specificity is not known. Attachment of unique molecular identifiers to individual cDNA molecules was performed. TCRdb reprocessed the 5' RACE reads with MiXCR, giving one entry per CDR3 protein. Altogether tens of thousands of distinct CDR3 sequences are present, 8.5% to 12% being singletons, with the ten largest covering around 8%. The study, taken as a whole, reports: Anti-spike CD8 specificities were favored by VDJdb matching, whose results missed private and CD4 specificities.

Germline lookup yields CDR1 SGHRS and CDR2 YFSETQ. This CDR3 has 15 residues. The V end lost 1 base, the J end lost 3 bases, and 11 bases lay between the germline ends. The starting material was whole blood, obtained at baseline. The source of this sequence is an adult who was a healthcare worker with PCR-confirmed SARS-CoV-2 infection or an uninfected control (not recorded which). The chain uses TRBV5-1 and TRBJ1-5; D gene ambiguous. The CDR3 spells CASSLSGSHNQPQHF. The CDR3 DNA sequence: TGCGCCAGCAGCTTGTCCGGATCTCACAATCAGCCCCAGCATTTT.